This TCR beta chain was recorded in a study of T cells in Graves' hyperthyroidism and ophthalmopathy. The CDR3 consists of 21 residues. The germline V gene encodes CDR1 SGHRS and CDR2 YFSETQ. V was trimmed by 0 bases and J by 11 bases, leaving 37 bases between them. This clonotype was counted many times. Amplified TCR beta CDR3 regions derived from RNA transcripts. HTBI primers were used for first-round RT-PCR of the TCR CDR3. Each CDR3 protein gets one entry after TCRdb re-called the multiplex PCR reads with MiXCR. The repertoire holds fewer than 600,000 distinct CDR3 sequences, with about 15% as singletons. Aged 18 to 65, the patients had hyperthyroidism that was newly diagnosed and had lasted under 2 months. Exclusion followed for patients with uncontrolled infection, other autoimmune disease, pregnancy or lactation.

Sequences were obtained from blood. This clonotype was sampled from a woman aged 40 to 55 with Graves' hyperthyroidism. The chain has TRBV5-1 and TRBJ2-3; no definite D call. CDR3 bases: TGCGCCAGCAGCTTGGGGCCAGCGAGTACTGACGTTGACCACAGATACCGCGGGCAGTATTTT. Residues: CASSLGPASTDVDHRYRGQYF. The complete variable domain, with remaining parts taken from reference TRBV5-1 and TRBJ2-3, reads KAGVTQTPRYLIKTRGQQVTLSCSPISGHRSVSWYQQTPGQGLQFLFEYFSETQRNKGNFPGRFSGRQFSNSRSEMNVSTLELGDSALYLCASSLGPASTDVDHRYRGQYFGPGTRLTVL.